This T cell receptor (beta chain) stems from a study of control samples from healthy donors and cancer patients. Clones were sequenced by immunoSEQ multiplex PCR, and TCRdb holds only the in-frame ones, with some missing. The sample yields around 19,000 clones, more than 75% seen once. J gave up 5 bases and V 3 bases, and 5 bases lay outside the gene matches. Germline lookup yields CDR1 SGHRS and CDR2 YFSETQ. The CDR3 loop spans 15 amino acids. J is TRBJ2-1 and V is TRBV5-1; TRBD2 aligns across 10 bases. The material sequenced was PBMCs. This receptor was taken from a woman aged 60 to 75 with head and neck cancer. The CDR3 DNA follows: TGCGCCAGCAGCTCCCGGACTAGCGGAAACAATGAGCAGTTCTTC. It encodes CASSSRTSGNNEQFF.